This T cell receptor (beta chain) was observed in a study of blood T cell repertoires in COVID-19. On the study more broadly: PBMCs, B-cell-depleted T cells, or T cells were the source of the cDNA or gDNA that made up the material.

Produced via immunoSEQ multiplex PCR; TCRdb's table is partial and in-frame only. The table lists around 300,000 clones, around 85% of them singletons. The clonotype was recovered from a woman aged 25 to 45 who had recovered from COVID-19. The sequencing input was peripheral blood.

Here the CDR3 reads CASSDYRGYGYTF. The CDR3 nucleotides read TGTGCCAGCAGTGACTACAGGGGCTATGGCTACACCTTC. The J gene is TRBJ1-2, the V gene TRBV6-1, with 7 nucleotides matching TRBD1. Germline trimming cut 3 bases from V and 4 bases from J; bases unmatched to any gene: 2. The germline V gene has CDR1 MNHNS and CDR2 SASEGT. The CDR3 spans 13 residues.